This T cell receptor (beta chain) was observed in a study of regulatory T cells in long-lasting Graves disease. Study background: Over-5-year antithyroid drug use with positive TSH receptor antibodies defined persistent Graves' disease in the study. Whole-study results and caveats: Researchers reported studying only peripheral blood, not thyroid tissue. It was in persistent disease that TRBV28, TRBJ1-2 and TRBJ2-5 were favored.

With iRepertoire HTBI primers and Arm-PCR of CDR3 regions, TCR beta libraries were built. From the multiplex PCR reads, TCRdb called clonotypes with MiXCR, one entry per CDR3 protein. The data contain 400,000 to 500,000 distinct CDR3 sequences, roughly 21% of them singletons. The sample's time point: persistent/refractory GD, antithyroid drugs over 5 years with positive TRAb. Following extraction of RNA from PBMCs, that RNA was used to make the TCR library. The V and J ends lost 5 bases and 8 bases, in that order; junction bases with no gene match: 6. The CDR3 contains 12 residues. This clonotype has just a few counts. What it recognizes is unknown.

The TCR sequence derives from a female donor with Graves disease. The sequences come from peripheral blood mononuclear cells (PBMCs), collected when the disease was refractory, from a patient treated with antithyroid drugs. The chain carries TRBV12-3 or TRBV12-4 and TRBJ2-7; 7 nucleotides line up with TRBD1. CDR3 amino acids: CASSTIQGKQYF. Here the CDR3 DNA reads TGTGCCAGCAGTACCATACAGGGGAAGCAGTACTTC.